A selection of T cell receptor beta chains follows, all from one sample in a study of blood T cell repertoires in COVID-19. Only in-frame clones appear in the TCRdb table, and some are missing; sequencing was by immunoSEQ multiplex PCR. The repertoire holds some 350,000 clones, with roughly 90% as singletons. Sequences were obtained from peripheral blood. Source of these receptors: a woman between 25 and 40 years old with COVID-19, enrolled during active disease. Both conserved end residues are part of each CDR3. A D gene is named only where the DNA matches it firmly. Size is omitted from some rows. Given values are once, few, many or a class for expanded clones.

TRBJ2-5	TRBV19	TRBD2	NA	TGTGCCAGTAGTTCGGCCGGGACTAGCGGGGAAGAGACCCAGTACTTC	CASSSAGTSGEETQYF
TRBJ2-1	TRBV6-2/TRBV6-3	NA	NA	TGTGCCAGCAGCCCCCGGCTATGGGGCGGGGGCGGGCCTTACTCCTACAATGAGCAGTTCTTC	CASSPRLWGGGGPYSYNEQFF
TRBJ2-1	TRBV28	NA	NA	TGTGCCAGCAGTTTATTGGCTAGCGGCAGGGGTGAGCAGTTCTTC	CASSLLASGRGEQFF
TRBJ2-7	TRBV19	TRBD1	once	TGTGCCAGTACAATGACAGGGGGCTACGAGCAGTACTTC	CASTMTGGYEQYF
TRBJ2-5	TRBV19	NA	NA	TGTGCCAGTAGTACCCAACGCAGTGGGACCCAGTACTTC	CASSTQRSGTQYF
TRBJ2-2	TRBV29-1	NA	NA	TGCAGCGCCGTAACCATCTCTAGTAACACCGGGGAGCTGTTTTTT	CSAVTISSNTGELFF
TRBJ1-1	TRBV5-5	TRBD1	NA	TGTGCCAGCAGCTCATCCGGGACAGGTATCGCTGAAGCTTTCTTT	CASSSSGTGIAEAFF
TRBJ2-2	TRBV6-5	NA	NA	TGTGCCAGCAGCCCAGGGGCCGGCACCGGGGAGCTGTTTTTT	CASSPGAGTGELFF
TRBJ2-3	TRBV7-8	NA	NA	TGTGCCAGCAGCGCGAAGACTAGTCCTTCGCAGTATTTT	CASSAKTSPSQYF
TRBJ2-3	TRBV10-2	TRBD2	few	TGCGCCAGCAGTGAGACTAGCGGATACACAGATACGCAGTATTTT	CASSETSGYTDTQYF
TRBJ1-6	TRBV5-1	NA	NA	TGCGCCAGCAGCTTGGACAGGACTAATTCACCCCTCCACTTT	CASSLDRTNSPLHF